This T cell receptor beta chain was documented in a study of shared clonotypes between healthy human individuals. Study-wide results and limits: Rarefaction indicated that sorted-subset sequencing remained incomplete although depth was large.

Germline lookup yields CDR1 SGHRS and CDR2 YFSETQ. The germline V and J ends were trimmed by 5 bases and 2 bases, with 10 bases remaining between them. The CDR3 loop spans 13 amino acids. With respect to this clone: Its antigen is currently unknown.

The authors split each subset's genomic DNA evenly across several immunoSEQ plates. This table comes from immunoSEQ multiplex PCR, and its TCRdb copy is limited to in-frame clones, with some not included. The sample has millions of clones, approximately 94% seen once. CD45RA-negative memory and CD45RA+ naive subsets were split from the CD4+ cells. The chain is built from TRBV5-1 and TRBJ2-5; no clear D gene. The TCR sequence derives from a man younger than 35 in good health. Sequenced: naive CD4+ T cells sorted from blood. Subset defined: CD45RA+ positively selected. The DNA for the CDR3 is TGCGCCAGCAGTGGGTCCCAGCAAGAGACCCAGTACTTC. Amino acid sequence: CASSGSQQETQYF.